These 16 T cell receptor beta chains were all obtained from the same sample, sequenced in a study. TCRdb ran MiXCR on the RT-PCR reads and lists one entry per CDR3 protein. The sample yields hundreds of thousands of distinct CDR3 sequences, about 14% seen once. Sequencing used memory CD4+ T cells from blood. The receptors stem from a female donor in good health, serving as a healthy control.

This clonotype appeared many times. The chain uses TRBV7-2 and TRBJ2-5; either TRBD1 or TRBD2 may supply D (5 bases each). The CDR3 length is 15 residues. Germline lookup yields CDR1 SGHTA and CDR2 FQGNSA. V dropped 5 bases and J dropped 2 bases, with 15 bases sitting between them. The CDR3 reads CASSVFGTGQETQYF. CDR3 in DNA: TGTGCCAGCAGCGTCTTCGGGACGGGGCAAGAGACCCAGTACTTC. The whole variable domain, filled in from reference TRBV7-2 and TRBJ2-5, reads GAGVSQSPSNKVTEKGKDVELRCDPISGHTALYWYRQSLGQGLEFLIYFQGNSAPDKSGLPSDRFSAERTGGSVSTLTIQRTQQEDSAVYLCASSVFGTGQETQYFGPGTRLLVL.

V usage is TRBV3-1 and J usage is TRBJ2-1; possibly TRBD2 for D (5 bases). The length of the CDR3 is 11 residues. Germline V gene lookup returns CDR1 LGHDT and CDR2 YNNKEL (reference sequence). CDR3 bases: TGTGCTTCTAGTAGGAGGAATGAGCAGTTCTTC. The encoded protein is CASSRRNEQFF.

This clonotype was found a few times. CDR3 DNA sequence: TGTGCCAGCAGTTTACTCTCGACACCACTAGGAGAAAAACTGTTTTTT. Amino acids: CASSLLSTPLGEKLFF. The chain joins TRBV28 to TRBJ1-4; D call uncertain. The germline V and J ends were trimmed by 2 bases and 8 bases, with 18 bases remaining between them. The CDR3 consists of 16 residues. Germline loops: CDR1 MDHEN, CDR2 SYDVKM. Together with reference TRBV28 and TRBJ1-4, the CDR3 gives the full variable domain: DVKVTQSSRYLVKRTGEKVFLECVQDMDHENMFWYRQDPGLGLRLIYFSYDVKMKEKGDIPEGYSVSREKKERFSLILESASTNQTSMYLCASSLLSTPLGEKLFFGSGTQLSVL.

The CDR3 DNA reads as TGTGCCAGCTCACCACAAAGGTTCCAAGAGACCCAGTACTTC. Amino acids: CASSPQRFQETQYF. The V gene is TRBV18, the J gene TRBJ2-5; no clear D. The CDR3 totals 14 residues. V was trimmed by 1 base and J by 1 base, leaving 7 bases between them. The germline gives CDR1 KGHSH, CDR2 LQKENI.

The CDR3 protein is CSATGGGPTYNEQFF. Written as DNA, the CDR3 is TGCAGTGCTACCGGCGGGGGTCCTACCTACAATGAGCAGTTCTTC. The chain links TRBV20-1 to TRBJ2-1, with 7 bases lining up with TRBD2. The CDR3 is 15 residues long. Trimming cost V 4 bases and J 2 bases; bases outside gene matches: 8. Germline V gives CDR1 DFQATT, CDR2 SNEGSKA (reference sequence).

This clonotype came up many times. The genes are TRBV20-1 and TRBJ1-2; no clear D gene. The CDR3 runs 12 residues. V dropped 5 bases and J dropped 3 bases, with 10 bases sitting between them. Germline V gene data show CDR1 as DFQATT and CDR2 as SNEGSKA (reference sequence). CDR3 protein: CSAPGEHYGYTF. As DNA, the CDR3 is TGCAGTGCTCCAGGAGAGCACTATGGCTACACCTTC.

This clonotype occurred a few times. The V call is TRBV20-1, the J call TRBJ2-7; the D gene is possibly TRBD2 (6 bases). The CDR3 consists of 15 residues. V dropped 3 bases and J dropped 4 bases, with 19 bases sitting between them. Germline values: CDR1 DFQATT, CDR2 SNEGSKA (reference sequence). Here the CDR3 DNA reads TGCAGTGCTAGCGGTGACGGGAGAAGGGATTACGAGCAGTACTTC. This encodes CSASGDGRRDYEQYF.

This clonotype was recorded many times. V and J are TRBV5-5 and TRBJ2-7; the D gene is possibly TRBD1 (6 bases). The V gene's germline CDR1 is SGHKS and CDR2 YYEKEE (reference sequence). Trimming cost V 0 bases and J 7 bases, with 14 bases left between them. The CDR3 is 14 residues long. This CDR3 is CASSLDRAWVEQYF. Here the CDR3 DNA reads TGTGCCAGCAGCTTGGACAGGGCTTGGGTAGAGCAGTACTTC.

This chain joins TRBV6-6 and TRBJ1-1, with unresolved D. The CDR3 loop spans 14 amino acids. Trimming cost V 6 bases and J 0 bases, with 11 bases left between them. Germline CDR1 MNHNY, CDR2 SVGAGI (reference sequence). This chain's CDR3 is CASRIGPMNTEAFF. As DNA, the CDR3 is TGTGCCAGCAGAATTGGACCCATGAACACTGAAGCTTTCTTT.

The sample holds one count of this clonotype. The chain joins TRBV6-1 to TRBJ2-7, with D possibly TRBD2 on 6 matching bases. Germline assignment: CDR1 MNHNS and CDR2 SASEGT. The V gene lost 7 bases and the J gene lost 3 bases, with 13 bases spanning the gap. The CDR3 runs 13 residues. Here the CDR3 DNA reads TGTGCCAGCATGGAGGGAGAGCTCTACGAGCAGTACTTC. It is translated as CASMEGELYEQYF.

V and J are TRBV6-1 and TRBJ1-5; 9 bases match TRBD1. After removal of 8 bases from V and 1 base from J, the junction contained 15 bases not matched to a gene. CDR1 is MNHNS and CDR2 is SASEGT in the germline V gene. This CDR3 is built from 18 residues. This CDR3 reads CASVWGLGQGRSNQPQHF. For the CDR3, the DNA is TGTGCCAGCGTGTGGGGACTGGGACAGGGCCGGAGCAATCAGCCCCAGCATTTT.

In its sample, this clonotype was seen a few times. This chain's CDR3 is CASSQAQANEQFF. The CDR3 bases are TGTGCCAGCAGCCAAGCGCAAGCCAATGAGCAGTTCTTC. This chain connects TRBV3-1 to TRBJ2-1, with unresolved D. Trimming took off 1 base at V and 6 bases at J, with 7 bases between the two ends. CDR1 is LGHDT, CDR2 YNNKEL, per germline (reference sequence). The CDR3 runs 13 residues.

Turning to this clonotype: The junction shows a germline mismatch at one end, possibly a read error. V and J are TRBV6-5 and TRBJ1-2, with 9 bases identical to TRBD1. The V gene's germline CDR1 is MNHEY and CDR2 SVGAGI. The CDR3 spans 15 residues. CDR3 region: CASSHSTGGSIGYTF. DNA for the CDR3: TGTGCCAGCAGTCACTCGACAGGGGGGAGTATAGGCTACACCTTC.

This clonotype was detected only a few times. The chain employs TRBV5-5 and TRBJ2-7; either TRBD1 or TRBD2 may supply D (5 bases each). Trimming took off 6 bases at V and 2 bases at J, with 18 bases between the two ends. The germline CDR1 and CDR2 sequences are SGHKS and YYEKEE (reference sequence). CDR3 length equals 15 residues. CDR3 in amino acids: CASTPRSGTPYEQYF. CDR3 sequence (DNA): TGTGCCAGCACTCCCAGGTCGGGGACCCCCTACGAGCAGTACTTC.

This clonotype was found many times. The rearrangement joins TRBV10-3 to TRBJ2-7; no reliable D call. CDR1 and CDR2 (germline): ENHRY, SYGVKD. There are 16 residues in the CDR3. V was clipped by 0 bases and J by 2 bases, with 14 bases between them. CDR3 sequence (DNA): TGTGCCATCAGTGAGTCAGGAAGGGCCCCACCCTACGAGCAGTACTTC. It yields the protein CAISESGRAPPYEQYF.

The rearrangement uses TRBV10-3 and TRBJ2-1, with 11 bases identical to TRBD1. This CDR3 spans 15 amino acids. The germline gives CDR1 ENHRY, CDR2 SYGVKD. The ends lost 5 bases at V and 6 bases at J; junction bases unmatched: 6. CDR3 in DNA: TGTGCCATCAGTAGGACAGGGGGCAAGGGCAATGAGCAGTTCTTC. It is translated as CAISRTGGKGNEQFF.